Each of the 26 T cell receptor beta chains below was sequenced from the same sample in a study of patients and donors after allogeneic stem cell transplantation. TCRdb analysed the RT-PCR reads with MiXCR anew, one entry per CDR3 protein. The sample gives some 200,000 distinct CDR3 sequences, 35% to 50% of which show up once; approximately 32% is in the top ten. The sample comprised blood, either unsorted or a sorted T cell fraction (not recorded which). The receptors derive from a human donor who was either an allogeneic HSCT recipient or a stem cell or donor lymphocyte infusion donor (not recorded which). It is not recorded whose cells these are; they may come from a transplant donor.

This clonotype was seen a handful of times. This chain links TRBV4-2 with TRBJ1-2; possibly TRBD1 for D (5 bases). This CDR3 contains 16 residues. V was trimmed by 0 bases and J by 6 bases, leaving 17 bases between them. Germline V gene lookup returns CDR1 LGHNA and CDR2 YNFKEQ. The CDR3 DNA reads TGTGCCAGCAGCCAAGAGGGCTATCGAACCAGGGATGGCTACACCTTC. This encodes CASSQEGYRTRDGYTF.

This chain connects TRBV3-1 to TRBJ1-1; unclear D gene. The length of the CDR3 is 15 residues. Germline loops: CDR1 LGHDT, CDR2 YNNKEL (reference sequence). Trimming cost V 4 bases and J 1 base, with 13 bases left between them. This CDR3 reads CASSPVSDPNTEAFF. The CDR3 DNA reads as TGTGCCAGCAGCCCCGTTTCGGACCCGAACACTGAAGCTTTCTTT.

This clonotype is a singleton in its sample. A read error may account for a junction end that differs from germline. V gene TRBV24-1 combines with J gene TRBJ2-7, with a weak D call TRBD1 (6 bases). CDR3 length: 15 residues. In germline, CDR1 is KGHDR, CDR2 SFDVKD. The CDR3 bases are TGTGCCACCAGTGACTCCGGGACACTCTCCTACGAGCAGCACTTC. This sequence encodes CATSDSGTLSYEQHF.

This clonotype was counted many times. The genes are TRBV7-2 and TRBJ1-5; TRBD1 aligns across 8 bases. In germline, CDR1 is SGHTA, CDR2 FQGNSA. The CDR3 covers 13 residues. V lost 5 bases, J lost 5 bases, and 2 bases stayed unmatched. CDR3 in amino acids: CASSHRGDQPQHF. In DNA form, the CDR3 reads TGTGCCAGCAGCCACAGGGGGGATCAGCCCCAGCATTTT.

This clonotype was detected many times. J is TRBJ1-1 and V is TRBV12-3 or TRBV12-4, with a weak D call TRBD1 (6 bases). This CDR3 contains 12 residues. V was cut by 6 bases and J by 7 bases, with 12 bases left in between. The CDR3 protein is CASSLGAFEAFF. The CDR3 region has the DNA TGTGCCAGCAGCCTGGGGGCATTTGAAGCTTTCTTT.

The CDR3 region has the DNA TGCGCCAGCAGCCATATGGTGGATACGCAGTATTTT. This sequence encodes CASSHMVDTQYF. The chain combines TRBV4-1 with TRBJ2-3, with D uncertain. The CDR3 spans 12 residues. CDR1 and CDR2 from the germline V gene are MGHRA and YSYEKL. With 3 bases removed from V and 6 bases from J, the gap between germline ends came to 7 bases.

A few counts support this clonotype. The genes are TRBV9 and TRBJ2-3, with TRBD2 matching over 8 bases. CDR1 is SGDLS and CDR2 is YYNGEE in the germline V gene. This CDR3 is 16 amino acids long. Unmatched junction bases numbered 5, after V lost 0 bases and J lost 2 bases. This CDR3 reads CASSVESAGATDTQYF. The CDR3 coding sequence is TGTGCCAGCAGCGTAGAGTCAGCGGGAGCCACAGATACGCAGTATTTT.

This clonotype has just one count. The chain recombines TRBV4-3 with TRBJ2-4, with D possibly matching TRBD2 (7 bases). V lost 5 bases, J lost 8 bases, and 22 bases lay in between. Germline CDR1 LGHNA, CDR2 YSLEER. The CDR3 contains 16 residues. The CDR3 sequence: CASSSLPSDSGDIQYF. DNA of the CDR3: TGCGCCAGCAGCTCTCTCCCTTCGGACAGCGGGGACATTCAGTACTTC.

CDR3 residues: CASRDGTSGMYEQYF. The CDR3 coding sequence is TGTGCCAGCAGGGACGGGACTAGCGGGATGTACGAGCAGTACTTC. The chain combines TRBV6-6 with TRBJ2-7; 13 nucleotides align to TRBD2. The CDR3 runs to 15 residues. After removal of 6 bases from V and 4 bases from J, the junction contained 6 bases not matched to a gene. From germline, CDR1 is MNHNY and CDR2 SVGAGI (reference sequence).

The chain's CDR3 is CASSLGTTVTYEQYF. CDR3 bases: TGTGCCAGCAGCCTTGGGACAACCGTTACCTACGAGCAGTACTTC. The chain carries TRBV13 and TRBJ2-7, with D tentatively TRBD1 (6 bases). CDR1 and CDR2 from the germline V gene are PRHDT and FYEKMQ (reference sequence). V was clipped by 5 bases and J by 2 bases, with 16 bases between them. The CDR3 sequence is 15 residues long.

This clonotype was detected a few times. The J gene is TRBJ2-7, the V gene TRBV27, with 8 bases fitting TRBD1. V dropped 6 bases and J dropped 4; count of bases not matched to a gene: 8. Per the germline V gene, CDR1 is MNHEY and CDR2 is SMNVEV (reference sequence). The length of the CDR3 is 14 residues. CDR3 protein: CASSRQGSWYEQYF. The CDR3 coding sequence is TGTGCCAGCAGCAGACAGGGGTCATGGTACGAGCAGTACTTC.

The rearrangement joins TRBV12-3 or TRBV12-4 to TRBJ1-1; 7 bases agree with TRBD1. This CDR3 is 15 amino acids long. Trimming at V came to 5 bases and at J to 0 bases, leaving 6 bases not matched to a gene. CDR3 amino acids: CASSPGQPMNTEAFF. The CDR3, as DNA: TGTGCCAGCAGTCCGGGACAGCCGATGAACACTGAAGCTTTCTTT.

The chain joins TRBV5-1 to TRBJ2-3; D unresolved. V was trimmed by 2 bases and J by 1 base, leaving 17 bases between them. CDR1 and CDR2 from the germline V gene are SGHRS and YFSETQ. The length of the CDR3 is 17 residues. The CDR3 sequence is CASSLIATDLGTDTQYF. DNA for the CDR3: TGCGCCAGCAGCTTAATAGCCACAGACTTAGGCACAGATACGCAGTATTTT.

The rearrangement uses TRBV12-3 or TRBV12-4 and TRBJ2-1, with D hard to call. The CDR3 extends over 14 amino acids. Trimming pared 6 bases from V and 0 bases from J, leaving 9 bases between. The CDR3 DNA is TGTGCCAGCAGCCCCCTCCGCTCCTACAATGAGCAGTTCTTC. This encodes CASSPLRSYNEQFF.

The rearrangement links TRBV7-2 to TRBJ2-3; 8 nucleotides match TRBD2. V lost 6 bases to trimming and J lost 5 bases; unmatched junction nucleotides: 10. Germline V lookup: CDR1 SGHTA, CDR2 FQGNSA. This CDR3 is 15 amino acids long. The CDR3 sequence is CASRLRGAGVDTQYF. The CDR3 DNA reads TGTGCCAGCAGGCTAAGAGGAGCGGGAGTAGATACGCAGTATTTT.

The V call is TRBV20-1, the J call TRBJ1-2; D call uncertain. Trimming shortened V by 3 bases and J by 4 bases, and 9 bases separated the two germline ends. CDR3 length: 12 amino acids. CDR1 is DFQATT, CDR2 SNEGSKA, per germline (reference sequence). The CDR3 DNA follows: TGCAGTGCTAGTTCCACGGTCTATGGCTACACCTTC. Its protein is CSASSTVYGYTF.

V usage is TRBV7-9 and J usage is TRBJ2-7; D might be TRBD2 (6 bases). Deletions cut 8 bases from V and 4 bases from J, with 18 bases between. This CDR3 has 14 amino acids. CDR1 SEHNR and CDR2 FQNEAQ come from the germline V gene (reference sequence). The chain's CDR3 is CASGSPGGKYEQYF. The CDR3 region has the DNA TGTGCCAGCGGTTCCCCGGGCGGGAAATACGAGCAGTACTTC. Together with reference TRBV7-9 and TRBJ2-7, the CDR3 gives the full variable domain: DTGVSQNPRHKITKRGQNVTFRCDPISEHNRLYWYRQTLGQGPEFLTYFQNEAQLEKSRLLSDRFSAERPKGSFSTLEIQRTEQGDSAMYLCASGSPGGKYEQYFGPGTRLTVT.

The genes are TRBV12-3 or TRBV12-4 and TRBJ2-2; tentatively, D is TRBD1 (6 bases). The length of the CDR3 is 12 residues. V was clipped by 5 bases and J by 6 bases, with 7 bases between them. The DNA of the CDR3 is TGTGCCAGCAGTAGACAGGCCGGGGAGCTGTTTTTT. This translates into CASSRQAGELFF.

This clonotype was recorded many times. The rearrangement uses TRBV12-3 or TRBV12-4 and TRBJ1-5; perhaps TRBD1 as D (6 bases). V gave up 5 bases and J gave up 4 bases, with 9 bases separating them. The CDR3 loop spans 13 amino acids. CDR3 sequence: CASSLQGNQPQHF. CDR3 sequence (DNA): TGTGCCAGCAGTCTACAGGGTAATCAGCCCCAGCATTTT.

This clonotype came up a few times. This chain connects TRBV5-1 to TRBJ2-1; D is uncertain. The V end was cut by 0 bases, the J end by 4 bases, with 5 bases between. This CDR3 comprises 13 residues. CDR1 and CDR2 (germline): SGHRS, YFSETQ. The CDR3 reads CASSLERYNEQFF. The CDR3 coding sequence is TGCGCCAGCAGCTTGGAGAGATACAATGAGCAGTTCTTC. Full variable domain (rest looked up from reference TRBV5-1 and TRBJ2-1): KAGVTQTPRYLIKTRGQQVTLSCSPISGHRSVSWYQQTPGQGLQFLFEYFSETQRNKGNFPGRFSGRQFSNSRSEMNVSTLELGDSALYLCASSLERYNEQFFGPGTRLTVL.

The CDR3 nucleotides are TGTGCCACCCCGGGGCGCAACTATGGCTACACCTTC. This translates into CATPGRNYGYTF. This chain connects TRBV2 to TRBJ1-2, with a tentative D call TRBD1 (5 bases). Germline CDR1 is SNHLY and CDR2 is FYNNEI. This CDR3 region has 12 residues. Trimming stripped 10 bases from V and 2 bases from J, with 11 bases between.

This chain links TRBV20-1 with TRBJ1-1; TRBD1 aligns across 7 bases. The V gene end was trimmed by 5 bases and the J gene end by 5 bases; junction bases not matched to a gene: 5. Looked up from germline, CDR1 is DFQATT and CDR2 is SNEGSKA (reference sequence). The CDR3 contains 12 residues. This CDR3 is CSADLQGTEAFF. The CDR3 nucleotides are TGCAGTGCTGACCTACAGGGGACTGAAGCTTTCTTT.

In this sample, this clonotype turned up a few times. The chain carries TRBV5-4 and TRBJ2-7, with 8 bases fitting TRBD1. Germline CDR1 and CDR2: SGHNT and YYREEE (reference sequence). The CDR3 totals 16 residues. V gave up 3 bases and J gave up 5 bases; unmatched junction bases: 13. The CDR3 nucleotides are TGTGCCAGCAGCTCTGCTCCGGGACAGGCAATAAACGAGCAGTACTTC. Translated, it gives CASSSAPGQAINEQYF.

The genes are TRBV20-1 and TRBJ1-1; D gene uncertain. The V gene's germline CDR1 is DFQATT and CDR2 SNEGSKA (reference sequence). V was trimmed by 0 bases and J by 1 base, leaving 6 bases between them. CDR3 length equals 13 residues. DNA for the CDR3: TGCAGTGCTAGAGATCCGCAGAACACTGAAGCTTTCTTT. Its translation: CSARDPQNTEAFF.

The gene calls are TRBV6-5 and TRBJ1-5; D not resolved. The V gene lost 2 bases and the J gene lost 2 bases, with 4 bases spanning the gap. The CDR3 spans 13 residues. Germline V CDR1 and CDR2: MNHEY, SVGAGI. CDR3 protein: CASSYQGNQPQHF. For the CDR3, the DNA is TGTGCCAGCAGTTACCAAGGCAATCAGCCCCAGCATTTT.

This clonotype was counted only a few times. This chain joins TRBV12-3 or TRBV12-4 and TRBJ1-5, with 8 bases aligning to TRBD1. The J segment lost 2 bases and the V segment lost 1 base, leaving 7 bases of the junction unmatched. CDR3 size: 17 residues. The CDR3 coding sequence is TGTGCCAGCAGTTTAGTTAGTATGGGACAGGGCAATCAGCCCCAGCATTTT. Translated, it gives CASSLVSMGQGNQPQHF.